This T cell receptor beta chain was profiled in a study of CD8 T cells in Susac syndrome. Random hexamers were used to reverse transcribe an amount of about 0.5 to 1 ug RNA. Coverage of TCR beta CDR3 amplification by immunoSEQ multiplex PCR extended to 54 Vbeta and 13 Jbeta. TCRdb recomputed calls from the immunoSEQ multiplex PCR reads with MiXCR, one row per CDR3 protein. This sample carries about 89,000 distinct CDR3 sequences, approximately 95% of them seen once, and the ten largest clones take around 0.31%. A single count supports this clonotype. The CDR3 spans 17 residues. Germline-derived CDR1 and CDR2 are PRHDT and FYEKMQ (reference sequence). Between the trimmed V and J ends, which lost 5 bases and 7 bases, there was a span of 27 bases.

Sequencing was performed on CD8+ T cells from PBMCs. The chain employs TRBV13 and TRBJ2-7; maybe TRBD2 (6 bases). The clonotype originates from a human donor in good health. The CDR3 DNA reads as TGTGCCAGCAGCCCCCCCGGGGGTAACCTTCTGGGACGGGAGCAGTACTTC. It is translated as CASSPPGGNLLGREQYF. Supplemented by reference TRBV13 and TRBJ2-7, the full variable domain reads AAGVIQSPRHLIKEKRETATLKCYPIPRHDTVYWYQQGPGQDPQFLISFYEKMQSDKGSIPDRFSAQQFSDYHSELNMSSLELGDSALYFCASSPPGGNLLGREQYFGPGTRLTVT.